Shown below are 16 T cell receptor beta chains from a single sample sequenced in a study of cytomegalovirus exposure and HLA in healthy donors. Vbeta (60) and Jbeta (13) primers were used in the PCR. The assay was immunoSEQ multiplex PCR, and TCRdb's table has in-frame clones only and misses some. The table includes 130,000 to 150,000 clones, about 74% detected once. Material for sequencing was PBMCs. These receptors were collected from a man aged 35 to 55 in good health and CMV-seropositive.

The chain has TRBV10-1 and TRBJ1-1; perhaps TRBD1 as D (5 bases). Germline CDR1 reads WNHNN; CDR2 reads SYGVQD (reference sequence). The CDR3 loop spans 13 amino acids. The ends were cut back, 6 bases at V and 0 bases at J, with 8 bases in the middle. The CDR3 sequence: CASRAGLNTEAFF. Here the CDR3 DNA reads TGCGCCAGCAGAGCAGGGCTGAACACTGAAGCTTTCTTT.

The CDR3 sequence is CASSGQSGANVLTF. The CDR3 DNA sequence: TGTGCCAGCAGCGGTCAGTCTGGGGCCAACGTCCTGACTTTC. V usage is TRBV5-4 and J usage is TRBJ2-6; D gene unclear. Trimming removed 4 bases at V and 1 base at J, with 6 bases between. CDR3 length: 14 residues. CDR1 and CDR2 (germline): SGHNT, YYREEE (reference sequence).

This clone was detected only a few times. The chain couples TRBV19 to TRBJ2-7, with a weak D call TRBD2 (5 bases). The CDR3 contains 12 residues. The V gene's germline CDR1 is LNHDA and CDR2 SQIVND (reference sequence). With 7 bases removed from V and 1 base from J, the gap between germline ends came to 8 bases. The CDR3 protein is CASKGRSYEQYF. The CDR3 bases are TGTGCCAGTAAAGGGAGATCCTACGAGCAGTACTTC.

This clone was seen a handful of times. The chain combines TRBV6-4 with TRBJ1-4, with 7 bases lining up with TRBD1. Trimming took 6 bases from V and 8 from J; bases not matched to a gene: 9. Germline-derived CDR1 and CDR2 are MRHNA and SNTAGT. The CDR3 consists of 14 residues. The CDR3 spells CASRGYRGAEKLFF. CDR3 bases: TGTGCCAGCAGGGGATACAGGGGAGCCGAAAAACTGTTTTTT.

CDR3: CATTLQTGGRNEQFF. DNA for the CDR3: TGTGCCACCACCCTCCAGACAGGGGGCAGGAATGAGCAGTTCTTC. The rearrangement joins TRBV28 to TRBJ2-1, with 10 bases matching TRBD1. The CDR3 is made up of 15 amino acids. Germline V gives CDR1 MDHEN, CDR2 SYDVKM. V trimming: 10 bases; J trimming: 7 bases; junction bases outside the gene matches: 13.

CDR3 sequence reads: CASRWTANTEAFF. Here the CDR3 DNA reads TGTGCCAGCAGATGGACAGCGAACACTGAAGCTTTCTTT. This chain links TRBV27 with TRBJ1-1; TRBD1 might be the D (6 bases). The length of the CDR3 is 13 residues. From germline, CDR1 is MNHEY and CDR2 SMNVEV (reference sequence). V was shortened by 6 bases and J by 1 base, with 9 bases between the two germline ends.

V is TRBV6-6 and J is TRBJ1-4; 7 positions agree with TRBD1. The germline V gene encodes CDR1 MNHNY and CDR2 SVGAGI (reference sequence). The J segment lost 2 bases and the V segment lost 5 bases, leaving 5 bases of the junction unmatched. The CDR3 runs 15 residues. The CDR3 bases are TGTGCCAGCAGTCCTCCGGGACAGACTAATGAAAAACTGTTTTTT. Protein: CASSPPGQTNEKLFF.

The V call is TRBV4-1, the J call TRBJ1-2; D remains ambiguous. This CDR3 contains 15 residues. V was trimmed by 0 bases and J by 2 bases, leaving 10 bases between them. Germline V lookup: CDR1 MGHRA, CDR2 YSYEKL. Written as DNA, the CDR3 is TGCGCCAGCAGCCAAGAAACCCGGAGAAACTATGGCTACACCTTC. Protein: CASSQETRRNYGYTF.

The gene calls are TRBV11-2 and TRBJ1-3, with D perhaps TRBD1 (5 bases). CDR1 and CDR2 from the germline V gene are SGHAT and FQNNGV. The V end was cut by 4 bases, the J end by 2 bases, with 12 bases between. The CDR3 loop spans 15 amino acids. CDR3 region: CASSSRGWAGNTIYF. CDR3 nucleotide sequence: TGTGCCAGCAGCTCACGGGGGTGGGCTGGAAACACCATATATTTT.

The chain couples TRBV7-2 to TRBJ2-7, with 9 positions matching TRBD1. The length of the CDR3 is 15 residues. Trimming removed 1 base from V and 5 bases from J; junction bases left unmatched: 6. CDR1 and CDR2 (germline): SGHTA, FQGNSA. The CDR3: CASSLVGTGSNEQYF. The CDR3 region has the DNA TGTGCCAGCAGCTTAGTGGGGACAGGGTCTAACGAGCAGTACTTC.

The chain has TRBV19 and TRBJ2-1; maybe TRBD2 (5 bases). CDR1 is LNHDA, CDR2 SQIVND, per germline (reference sequence). Trimming stripped 6 bases from V and 4 bases from J, with 16 bases between. The CDR3 is 15 amino acids. The CDR3 DNA follows: TGTGCCAGTAGCGCCCCGAAGACGGGGTACAATGAGCAGTTCTTC. This sequence encodes CASSAPKTGYNEQFF.

The rearrangement uses TRBV5-5 and TRBJ1-1, with D hard to call. The CDR3 is made up of 14 amino acids. The germline CDR1 and CDR2 sequences are SGHKS and YYEKEE (reference sequence). The V and J ends lost 0 bases and 8 bases respectively, with 14 bases between them. The CDR3 loop is CASSLAGGGVEAFF. The CDR3 nucleotides are TGTGCCAGCAGCTTGGCTGGCGGCGGAGTCGAAGCTTTCTTT.

The chain recombines TRBV5-4 with TRBJ2-7, with TRBD1 matching over 9 bases. After removal of 4 bases from V and 5 bases from J, the junction contained 4 bases not matched to a gene. Germline values: CDR1 SGHNT, CDR2 YYREEE (reference sequence). This CDR3 comprises 13 residues. The DNA for the CDR3 is TGTGCCAGCAGCCGGGACAGGGACGACGAGCAGTACTTC. Translation gives CASSRDRDDEQYF.

This chain joins TRBV28 and TRBJ2-7; no firm D call. Trimming took 3 bases from V and 3 from J, leaving 6 bases between them. The germline gives CDR1 MDHEN, CDR2 SYDVKM. The CDR3 contains 12 residues. CDR3 residues: CASSLRFYEQYF. The CDR3 DNA sequence: TGTGCCAGCAGTTTGAGATTCTACGAGCAGTACTTC.

This rearrangement joins TRBV5-8 to TRBJ2-1; the D is unclear. The CDR3 is made up of 15 amino acids. The V gene lost 4 bases and the J gene lost 0 bases, with 11 bases spanning the gap. Germline CDR1 SGHTS, CDR2 YDEGEE. DNA for the CDR3: TGTGCCAGCAGCGATACCCCAGTCTCCTACAATGAGCAGTTCTTC. Translation: CASSDTPVSYNEQFF.

This chain connects TRBV18 to TRBJ2-5; 10 bases fit TRBD2. Germline V gene lookup returns CDR1 KGHSH and CDR2 LQKENI. V shed 6 bases and J 5 bases; nucleotides not matched to a gene: 18. This CDR3 spans 18 amino acids. As DNA, the CDR3 is TGTGCCAGCTCCCTGAGCGTGCGCCTAGCGGGAGTCTGGGAGACCCAGTACTTC. It codes for CASSLSVRLAGVWETQYF.